The 13 T cell receptor beta chains reported below all come from one sample, sequenced in a study of T cell changes during pregnancy in multiple sclerosis. Assay: immunoSEQ multiplex PCR; the TCRdb copy retains only in-frame clones and omits some. This sample has more than 55,000 clones, with just over 90% found just once. The sample here was peripheral blood, taken in the first trimester of pregnancy. These receptors came from a female donor in good health, enrolled as a control in a pregnancy study.

The rearrangement joins TRBV5-6 to TRBJ1-1; D remains unclear. V was pared by 4 bases and J by 6 bases, with 16 bases between. This CDR3 region has 14 residues. Germline V gene lookup returns CDR1 SGHDT and CDR2 YYEEEE. The CDR3 spells CASSLEPRSAEAFF. CDR3 DNA sequence: TGTGCCAGCAGCCTCGAGCCCCGCAGCGCTGAAGCTTTCTTT.

This chain connects TRBV4-1 to TRBJ1-2; D possibly corresponds to TRBD1 (5 bases). The germline V gene encodes CDR1 MGHRA and CDR2 YSYEKL. V was trimmed by 4 bases and J by 0 bases, leaving 12 bases between them. The CDR3 covers 15 residues. In nucleotides, the CDR3 is TGCGCCAGCAGCCCCGAACAGGATTCTAACTATGGCTACACCTTC. Its translation is CASSPEQDSNYGYTF.

V gene TRBV5-1 combines with J gene TRBJ1-1; 8 positions agree with TRBD1. V was pared by 1 base and J by 6 bases, with 2 bases of the junction left unmatched. The germline V gene has CDR1 SGHRS and CDR2 YFSETQ. The CDR3 has 13 residues. CDR3 in amino acids: CASSLLTGAEAFF. The CDR3 coding sequence is TGCGCCAGCAGCTTGTTGACAGGGGCTGAAGCTTTCTTT.

The chain employs TRBV7-9 and TRBJ1-1; D is possibly TRBD1 (5 bases). Germline V lookup: CDR1 SEHNR, CDR2 FQNEAQ (reference sequence). The V and J ends lost 7 bases and 5 bases respectively, with 14 bases between them. The CDR3 sequence is 13 residues long. CDR3 region: CASIQGSDTEAFF. The CDR3 coding sequence is TGTGCCAGCATCCAGGGATCGGATACTGAAGCTTTCTTT.

V is TRBV4-1 and J is TRBJ2-5, with D maybe TRBD1 (6 bases). Trimming stripped 5 bases from V and 0 bases from J, with 10 bases between. Germline CDR1 and CDR2: MGHRA and YSYEKL. The CDR3 spans 14 residues. CDR3 residues: CASSSGANQETQYF. The CDR3 nucleotides read TGCGCCAGCAGCTCAGGGGCCAACCAAGAGACCCAGTACTTC.

The rearrangement links TRBV15 to TRBJ2-7; possible D gene TRBD2, 5 bases. This CDR3 spans 13 amino acids. V lost 1 base and J lost 3, with 7 bases in between. Germline V lookup: CDR1 LNHNV, CDR2 YYDKDF (reference sequence). The CDR3: CATSRGRDYEQYF. The CDR3 DNA follows: TGTGCCACCAGCAGAGGCCGGGACTACGAGCAGTACTTC.

This clone showed up just once. The chain recombines TRBV27 with TRBJ2-7; D gene uncertain. V gave up 4 bases and J gave up 1 base, with 14 bases separating them. Germline V gene lookup returns CDR1 MNHEY and CDR2 SMNVEV (reference sequence). This CDR3 spans 15 amino acids. In nucleotides, the CDR3 is TGTGCCAGCAGTTACCTAGGAATGGCATCCTACGAGCAGTACTTC. Translating gives CASSYLGMASYEQYF.

The V and J genes are TRBV7-8 and TRBJ1-2, with 9 bases lining up with TRBD1. The CDR3 sequence is 15 residues long. J lost 9 bases, V lost 5 bases, and 13 bases had no gene match. Germline CDR1 reads SGHVS; CDR2 reads FQNEAQ. CDR3 in DNA: TGTGCCAGCAGCGACACTAAAAACAGGGGGCAAAGCTACACCTTC. Its protein is CASSDTKNRGQSYTF. Combining the CDR3 with reference TRBV7-8 and TRBJ1-2 gives the whole variable domain GAGVSQSPRYKVAKRGQDVALRCDPISGHVSLFWYQQALGQGPEFLTYFQNEAQLDKSGLPSDRFFAERPEGSVSTLKIQRTQQEDSAVYLCASSDTKNRGQSYTFGSGTRLTVV.

J is TRBJ2-7 and V is TRBV5-1, with a possible D match to TRBD2 (7 bases). CDR3 size: 15 residues. Trimming removed 0 bases from V and 5 bases from J, with 15 bases in between. CDR1 is SGHRS, CDR2 YFSETQ, per germline. The CDR3 DNA sequence: TGCGCCAGCAGCTTGGGGTACGGGGGGCCACACGAGCAGTACTTC. This sequence encodes CASSLGYGGPHEQYF.

The DNA of the CDR3 is TGTGCCAGCAGGCCCACAGGGTTCTATGGCTACACCTTC. Amino acid sequence: CASRPTGFYGYTF. This rearrangement joins TRBV6-5 to TRBJ1-2; possibly TRBD1 for D (6 bases). The CDR3 consists of 13 residues. Germline V gene sequence: CDR1 MNHEY, CDR2 SVGAGI. Trimming took off 6 bases at V and 4 bases at J, with 12 bases between the two ends.

The chain employs TRBV7-8 and TRBJ2-1; 8 bases fit TRBD2. Trimming took 5 bases from V and 9 from J; bases not matched to a gene: 12. CDR1 and CDR2 (germline): SGHVS, FQNEAQ. The CDR3 covers 15 residues. CDR3 sequence reads: CASSRLAGSGSEQFF. Written as DNA, the CDR3 is TGTGCCAGCAGCCGATTAGCGGGGTCCGGGAGTGAGCAGTTCTTC.

This chain links TRBV5-1 with TRBJ2-2; possibly TRBD1 for D (5 bases). The CDR3 is 15 amino acids. CDR1 is SGHRS, CDR2 YFSETQ, per germline. V gave up 2 bases and J gave up 7 bases, with 15 bases separating them. This chain's CDR3 is CASSLIEKGNGELFF. The DNA for the CDR3 is TGCGCCAGCAGCTTAATCGAGAAGGGGAACGGGGAGCTGTTTTTT.

The chain links TRBV6-1 to TRBJ2-5; 12 bases agree with TRBD2. The germline CDR1 and CDR2 sequences are MNHNS and SASEGT. The CDR3 runs 14 residues. J was trimmed by 5 bases and V by 4 bases; bases with no gene match: 2. CDR3 amino acids: CASSVTSGRETQYF. As DNA, the CDR3 is TGTGCCAGCAGTGTAACTAGCGGGAGGGAGACCCAGTACTTC.